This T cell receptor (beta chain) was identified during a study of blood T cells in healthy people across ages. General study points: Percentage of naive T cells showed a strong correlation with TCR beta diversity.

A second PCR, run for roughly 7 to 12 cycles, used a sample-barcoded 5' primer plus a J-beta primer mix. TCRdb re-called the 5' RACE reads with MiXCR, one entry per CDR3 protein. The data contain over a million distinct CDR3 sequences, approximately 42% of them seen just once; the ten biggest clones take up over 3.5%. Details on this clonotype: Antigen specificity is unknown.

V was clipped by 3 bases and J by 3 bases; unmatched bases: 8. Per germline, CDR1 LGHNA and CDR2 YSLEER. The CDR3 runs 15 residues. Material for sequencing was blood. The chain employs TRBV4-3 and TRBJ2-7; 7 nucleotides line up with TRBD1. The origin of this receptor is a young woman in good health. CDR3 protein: CASSHRQGAVYEQYF. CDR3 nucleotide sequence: TGCGCCAGCAGCCACAGACAGGGAGCGGTCTACGAGCAGTACTTC.